Listed below are T cell receptor beta chains from one sample, sequenced in a study of technical replicates of blood from several donors. Assay used: immunoSEQ multiplex PCR; TCRdb lists only in-frame clones, some missing. This sample has tens of thousands of clones, with over 90% found just once. The sequenced sample consisted of PBMCs. The receptor set was obtained from a human donor in good health. Some clones in this sample may be carry-over from other donors' samples. CDR3s include the opening cysteine and the closing phenylalanine or tryptophan. A D gene is named only where the DNA matches it firmly. Size tells how often a clone was seen (once, few, many) or the class of an expanded clone, and some rows leave it out.

V gene	clone size	J gene	D gene	CDR3 DNA	CDR3 protein
TRBV4-3	.	TRBJ2-2	TRBD2	TGCGCCAGCAGCCAAGACTCGGTAGCGGGAATATTGACCGGGGAGCTGTTTTTT	CASSQDSVAGILTGELFF
TRBV6-5	once	TRBJ2-7	TRBD1	TGTGCCAGCAGTTACTCGGGACAGGGGTTCTACGAGCAGTACTTC	CASSYSGQGFYEQYF
TRBV7-6	.	TRBJ2-7	TRBD2	TGCTGGGAGGGCCCCTACGAGCAGTACTTC	CWEGPYEQYF
TRBV5-1	.	TRBJ1-4	TRBD1	TGCGCCAGCAGCTCGGGACAGCAGAATGAAAAACTGTTTTTT	CASSSGQQNEKLFF
TRBV9	.	TRBJ2-5	.	TGTGCCAGCAGCGCAGGGGTCGCGTGGGGGGGAGAGACCCAGTACTTC	CASSAGVAWGGETQYF
TRBV18	.	TRBJ2-7	.	TGTGCCAGCTCACCGACGGGGTACGAGCAGTACTTC	CASSPTGYEQYF
TRBV5-1	.	TRBJ2-7	TRBD2	TGCGCCAGCAGCGGGACTAAGCGGGAAGAGCAGTACTTC	CASSGTKREEQYF
TRBV28	.	TRBJ2-1	.	TGTGCCACCGTGACTACCTACAATGAGCAGTTCTTC	CATVTTYNEQFF
TRBV6-6	.	TRBJ2-5	TRBD2	TGTGCCAGCAACCGCGGGGGGCAACCCCAAGAGACCCAGTACTTC	CASNRGGQPQETQYF
TRBV25-1	.	TRBJ2-4	TRBD1	TGTGCCAGCAGTGAATCGCTGAAGGGGGCGAGTAACATTCAGTACTTC	CASSESLKGASNIQYF
TRBV7-8	.	TRBJ2-2	TRBD1	TGTGCCAGCAGCGAGAGAAGGGGGCCCGGGGAGCTGTTTTTT	CASSERRGPGELFF
TRBV30	.	TRBJ2-7	TRBD2	TGTGCCTGGAGTGTAAGTCTAGCGGGGTACGAGCAGTACTTC	CAWSVSLAGYEQYF
TRBV5-4	.	TRBJ1-2	.	TGTGCCAGCAGCCTAACGTCGGGGGGAAGAGGAATTGGCTACACCTTC	CASSLTSGGRGIGYTF
TRBV6-5	.	TRBJ2-7	.	TGTGCCAGCAGCGATAGAACGAAAACCTACGAGCAGTACTTC	CASSDRTKTYEQYF
TRBV29-1	.	TRBJ1-1	TRBD1	TGCAGCGTTGAGAGGACAGGGAGCGCTTTCTTT	CSVERTGSAFF
TRBV2	.	TRBJ2-1	.	TGTGCCAGCGGAGGGACAGTGGGCAATGAGCAGTTCTTC	CASGGTVGNEQFF
TRBV19	.	TRBJ1-5	TRBD1	TGTGCCAGTAGTATAGGGGGGACAGGCGCCGGGGGAGGGCCCCAGCATTTT	CASSIGGTGAGGGPQHF
TRBV12-5	.	TRBJ1-1	TRBD1	TGTGCTAGTGGTTTGGTCCGGACAGGGAGGACGACTGAAGCTTTCTTT	CASGLVRTGRTTEAFF
TRBV6-5	.	TRBJ1-2	TRBD1	TGTGCCAGCAGTCCTACCGGGACAGCATATGGCTACACCTTC	CASSPTGTAYGYTF
TRBV7-3	.	TRBJ2-1	.	TGTGCCAGCAGCCTTAAACTAGGTAATGAGCAGTTCTTC	CASSLKLGNEQFF
TRBV4-1	.	TRBJ1-5	TRBD1	TGCGCCAGCAGCCAAGATCAGGGGGCGGGTCAGCCCCAGCATTTT	CASSQDQGAGQPQHF
TRBV19	once	TRBJ1-1	TRBD1	TGTGCCAGTAGTACTCCAAGGACAGGGCGGGTTACTGAAGCTTTCTTT	CASSTPRTGRVTEAFF
TRBV5-6	.	TRBJ2-1	.	TGTGCCAGCAGCTCAACCGGACATGTTGAGCAGTTCTTC	CASSSTGHVEQFF
TRBV5-8	.	TRBJ2-1	TRBD2	TGTGCCAGCAGCCAATCCACTAGCGGGTACAATGAGCAGTTCTTC	CASSQSTSGYNEQFF
TRBV10-3	.	TRBJ1-1	.	TGTGCCATAAGGACCGAAGGCGGGACTGAAGCTTTCTTT	CAIRTEGGTEAFF
TRBV7-6	.	TRBJ1-3	TRBD1	TGTGCCAGCAGCCTGGGGACAGGGAATGGAAACACCATATATTTT	CASSLGTGNGNTIYF
TRBV19	.	TRBJ1-2	.	TGTGCCAGTAGTATAGTTTTACAGCCCCCGTATGGCTACACCTTC	CASSIVLQPPYGYTF
TRBV27	.	TRBJ1-1	.	TGTGCCAGCAGTTTCACAGGGAAGACTGAAGCTTTCTTT	CASSFTGKTEAFF
TRBV5-1	.	TRBJ2-7	TRBD1	TGCGCCAGCAGCCCAGGACAGGGACGAAAAAGCGAGCAGTACTTC	CASSPGQGRKSEQYF
TRBV2	.	TRBJ2-3	TRBD2	TGTGCCAGCAGCGGGGGGGGCCGCATAGATACGCAGTATTTT	CASSGGGRIDTQYF
TRBV9	.	TRBJ2-2	TRBD2	TGTGCCGGCAGCGTCAGCGGGAGTGACACCGGGGAGCTGTTTTTT	CAGSVSGSDTGELFF
TRBV6-7	.	TRBJ1-1	.	TGTGCCTCAAAGGGGCAGGAAATGAACACTGAAGCTTTCTTT	CASKGQEMNTEAFF
TRBV25-1	.	TRBJ1-4	.	TGTGCCAGCAGTGACAGGGGAAATGAAAAACTGTTTTTT	CASSDRGNEKLFF
TRBV19	.	TRBJ2-2	TRBD1	TGTGCCAGTATTAGTTTGGGACAGGTGGGCACCGGGGAGCTGTTTTTT	CASISLGQVGTGELFF
TRBV9	.	TRBJ1-4	.	TGTGCCAGCAGCGCCACGACAGCAACTAATGAAAAACTGTTTTTT	CASSATTATNEKLFF
TRBV4-3	.	TRBJ1-4	.	TGCGCCAGCAGCCAAGATCGTACAGCAAATGAAAAACTGTTTTTT	CASSQDRTANEKLFF
TRBV5-6	.	TRBJ1-1	.	TGTGCCAGCAGCTTGGCCGGAGTAAGTACGACTGAAGCTTTCTTT	CASSLAGVSTTEAFF
TRBV9	once	TRBJ1-6	TRBD1	TGTGCCAGCAGCGTAGCCGGCCAGGGGGCATCACCCCTCCACTTT	CASSVAGQGASPLHF
TRBV10-3	.	TRBJ1-1	.	TGTGCCATCAGAAGAGAGGGGGGGGCTCGTACTGAAGCTTTCTTT	CAIRREGGARTEAFF
TRBV5-1	.	TRBJ2-7	.	TGCGCCAGCAGCTTGGGCGGGCAGGGGTCGAGTGAGCAGTACTTC	CASSLGGQGSSEQYF
TRBV4-3	once	TRBJ2-7	TRBD1	TGCGCCAGCAGCCAAAACCCTAGACAGGGCGAGCAGTACTTC	CASSQNPRQGEQYF
TRBV7-3	.	TRBJ2-5	TRBD1	TGTGCCAGCAGCACAGGGGGCGGAGAGACCCAGTACTTC	CASSTGGGETQYF
TRBV11-2	.	TRBJ2-5	TRBD2	TGTGCCAGCAGCTTCAACGACGGGACTAGCGGGGGGGGAGAGACCCAGTACTTC	CASSFNDGTSGGGETQYF